Listed here are 18 T cell receptor beta chains from one sample, sequenced in a study of blood T cell repertoires in COVID-19. TCRdb's table, derived via immunoSEQ multiplex PCR, lists solely in-frame clones and lacks some. The sample has a few hundred thousand clones, around 87% seen once; the top ten hold approximately 1.8%. Material for sequencing was PBMCs or T cells enriched from blood (not recorded which). Receptor source: a man aged 35 to 55 in a cohort exposed to, infected with or recovered from COVID-19 (not recorded which).

The V gene is TRBV5-1, the J gene TRBJ1-1; TRBD1 agrees at 8 bases. V gave up 4 bases and J gave up 5 bases; unmatched junction bases: 4. Looked up from germline, CDR1 is SGHRS and CDR2 is YFSETQ. The CDR3 runs 13 residues. The CDR3 coding sequence is TGCGCCAGCAGCGTACAGGGGGGAACTGAAGCTTTCTTT. Protein: CASSVQGGTEAFF.

The genes are TRBV3-1 (or the pseudogene TRBV3-2) and TRBJ1-5, with 7 bases aligning to TRBD1. The V gene's germline CDR1 is LGHDT and CDR2 YNNKEL (reference sequence). The CDR3 consists of 17 residues. The junction had 11 bases not matched to a gene; V was cut back by 1 base and J by 5 bases. CDR3 in DNA: TGTGCCAGCAGCCAAGGTCTTCTCGGGACAGCAGATCAGCCCCAGCATTTT. As protein: CASSQGLLGTADQPQHF.

This chain uses TRBV11-2 with TRBJ1-1; possibly TRBD1 for D (6 bases). The ends were cut back, 4 bases at V and 5 bases at J, with 14 bases in the middle. CDR1 and CDR2 (germline): SGHAT, FQNNGV. This CDR3 spans 14 amino acids. CDR3 residues: CASSSTGRWTEAFF. The CDR3 nucleotides read TGTGCCAGCAGCTCCACAGGGAGATGGACTGAAGCTTTCTTT. The whole variable domain, remainder taken from reference TRBV11-2 and TRBJ1-1, is EAGVAQSPRYKIIEKRQSVAFWCNPISGHATLYWYQQILGQGPKLLIQFQNNGVVDDSQLPKDRFSAERLKGVDSTLKIQPAKLEDSAVYLCASSSTGRWTEAFFGQGTRLTVV.

In this sample, this clone turned up a few times. This same CDR3 is encoded by further DNA sequences in the sample. V usage is TRBV6-5 and J usage is TRBJ1-5; D is uncertain. CDR3 length: 13 amino acids. Germline V gives CDR1 MNHEY, CDR2 SVGAGI. Trimming removed 6 bases at V and 3 bases at J, with 9 bases between. This CDR3 reads CASRNSPNQPQHF. In DNA form, the CDR3 reads TGTGCCAGCAGGAACAGTCCCAATCAGCCCCAGCATTTT.

The DNA of the CDR3 is TGTGCCAGCAGCTGGGGGCGGTGGTTCTCTGGAAACACCATATATTTT. This gives the protein CASSWGRWFSGNTIYF. J is TRBJ1-3 and V is TRBV5-8, with D perhaps matching TRBD1 (6 bases). V was pared by 3 bases and J by 0 bases, with 13 bases between. CDR3 length: 16 residues. CDR1 is SGHTS, CDR2 YDEGEE, per germline.

The genes are TRBV15 and TRBJ2-7; TRBD2 matches at 10 bases. The CDR3 length is 15 residues. V lost 5 bases, J lost 6 bases, and 10 bases stayed unmatched. CDR1 and CDR2 (germline): LNHNV, YYDKDF (reference sequence). As DNA, the CDR3 is TGTGCCACCAGCCGGAAGCGGGAGGGCCCGTCCGAGCAGTACTTC. Its protein product is CATSRKREGPSEQYF.

V gene TRBV9 combines with J gene TRBJ1-1; TRBD1 matches at 12 bases. The CDR3 has 14 residues. Unmatched junction bases numbered 7, after V lost 2 bases and J lost 11 bases. Per the germline V gene, CDR1 is SGDLS and CDR2 is YYNGEE. Here the CDR3 reads CASSVGTGGEKAFF. As DNA, the CDR3 is TGTGCCAGCAGCGTCGGGACAGGGGGCGAAAAGGCTTTCTTT.

This chain uses TRBV11-3 with TRBJ2-7, with D perhaps TRBD1 (5 bases). Germline CDR1 and CDR2: SGHNT and YENEEA. Trimming removed 5 bases from V and 5 bases from J, with 13 bases in between. The CDR3 totals 13 residues. CDR3 nucleotide sequence: TGTGCCAGCAGCACTGGGGCAGCTAACGAGCAGTACTTC. The encoded protein is CASSTGAANEQYF.

The chain's CDR3 is CASSPGTPNTEAFF. CDR3 DNA sequence: TGTGCCAGCAGTCCGGGGACACCGAACACTGAAGCTTTCTTT. The J gene is TRBJ1-1, the V gene TRBV28; a possible D gene is TRBD1 (6 bases). Germline V gene data show CDR1 as MDHEN and CDR2 as SYDVKM. This CDR3 comprises 14 residues. Trimming cost V 5 bases and J 1 base, with 11 bases left between them.

The V and J genes are TRBV24-1 and TRBJ1-4, with D perhaps matching TRBD1 (5 bases). The CDR3 consists of 11 residues. Germline V gives CDR1 KGHDR, CDR2 SFDVKD. Trimming removed 11 bases at V and 8 bases at J, with 11 bases between. CDR3 loop: CASGRGEKLFF. The DNA of the CDR3 is TGTGCCAGCGGACGGGGGGAAAAACTGTTTTTT.

This clone has just a few counts. The chain combines TRBV6-1 with TRBJ1-6; D is unresolved. In germline, CDR1 is MNHNS, CDR2 SASEGT. This CDR3 contains 13 residues. Trimming left V 1 base short and J 8 bases short, with 6 bases between. The CDR3: CASSEVQDSPLHF. The CDR3 nucleotides are TGTGCCAGCAGTGAAGTGCAGGATTCACCCCTCCACTTT.

The rearrangement links TRBV25-1 to TRBJ1-1; 10 bases match TRBD1. Per germline, CDR1 MGHDK and CDR2 SYGVNS. The ends lost 2 bases at V and 3 bases at J; junction bases unmatched: 0. The CDR3 is 14 residues long. CDR3 nucleotide sequence: TGTGCCAGCAGTGAAGACAGGGGGCACACTGAAGCTTTCTTT. It yields the protein CASSEDRGHTEAFF.

The count of this clone is one. The rearrangement joins TRBV11-3 to TRBJ2-6, with 8 positions matching TRBD2. Germline V lookup: CDR1 SGHNT, CDR2 YENEEA. Trimming took 5 bases from V and 2 from J; bases not matched to a gene: 2. The CDR3 spans 15 residues. CDR3: CASSRGGPGANVLTF. For the CDR3, the DNA is TGTGCCAGCAGCCGGGGGGGTCCTGGGGCCAACGTCCTGACTTTC.

CDR3 in DNA: TGTGCCAGCAGCTTAGAAGCCAGGGGGCGCGGGGGCACCGGGGAGCTGTTTTTT. As protein: CASSLEARGRGGTGELFF. V and J are TRBV7-6 and TRBJ2-2, with D possibly being TRBD1 (8 bases). This CDR3 has 18 residues. The germline V and J ends were trimmed by 1 base and 4 bases, with 19 bases remaining between them. CDR1 is SGHVS, CDR2 FNYEAQ, per germline.

This clone was found a few times. The chain carries TRBV5-1 and TRBJ2-2, with 10 bases aligning to TRBD2. The CDR3 is 16 amino acids. With V trimmed by 6 bases and J by 1 base, 6 bases remained unmatched. Germline assignment: CDR1 SGHRS and CDR2 YFSETQ. CDR3 in DNA: TGCGCCAGCACCCTAGCGGGAGATCGGAACACCGGGGAGCTGTTTTTT. Amino acid sequence: CASTLAGDRNTGELFF.

J is TRBJ2-1 and V is TRBV9; TRBD2 might be the D (6 bases). In germline, CDR1 is SGDLS, CDR2 YYNGEE. There are 14 residues in the CDR3. Trimming cost V 3 bases and J 6 bases, with 13 bases left between them. The CDR3 reads CASSDGTHPNEQFF. The DNA for the CDR3 is TGTGCCAGCAGCGACGGGACTCATCCCAATGAGCAGTTCTTC. Full variable domain (remainder filled in from reference TRBV9 and TRBJ2-1): DSGVTQTPKHLITATGQRVTLRCSPRSGDLSVYWYQQSLDQGLQFLIQYYNGEERAKGNILERFSAQQFPDLHSELNLSSLELGDSALYFCASSDGTHPNEQFFGPGTRLTVL.

The chain carries TRBV6-1 and TRBJ1-5; possible D gene TRBD1, 5 bases. CDR1 and CDR2 (germline): MNHNS, SASEGT. CDR3 length equals 14 residues. Trimming pared 2 bases from V and 7 bases from J, leaving 12 bases between. The CDR3 coding sequence is TGTGCCAGCAGTGAATATAGGGGAACACAGCCCCAGCATTTT. Translated, it gives CASSEYRGTQPQHF.

The rearrangement links TRBV19 to TRBJ2-3; a weak D match, TRBD1 (6 bases). The CDR3 is 15 amino acids. V gave up 2 bases and J gave up 2 bases, with 11 bases separating them. CDR1 and CDR2 (germline): LNHDA, SQIVND (reference sequence). The CDR3 bases are TGTGCCAGTAGTATACAGGGGTCAACCACAGATACGCAGTATTTT. Translating gives CASSIQGSTTDTQYF.